Below are 20 T cell receptor beta chains sequenced from a single sample in a study of T cells expressing NK-cell markers. TCRdb reanalyzed the 5' RACE reads and collapses them to one entry per CDR3 protein, without DNA. The table lists 300,000 to 500,000 distinct CDR3 sequences. The sequencing sample was made of blood T cells: a sorted CD56 or NKG2C T cell subset, CD4+ or CD8+ T cells, or bulk PBMC T cells (not recorded which). The receptors derive from a woman between 50 and 59 years old in good health.

The genes are TRBV5-6 and TRBJ1-4; TCRdb designates TRBD1, a call that cannot be tested without DNA. There are 14 residues in the CDR3. Looked up from germline, CDR1 is SGHDT and CDR2 is YYEEEE. The CDR3 region is CASSLQGDDEKLFF.

The chain joins TRBV7-9 to TRBJ2-5; there is no DNA to check the TCRdb D call of TRBD1. The germline gives CDR1 SEHNR, CDR2 FQNEAQ (reference sequence). This CDR3 contains 17 residues. CDR3 protein: CASSSRLGGKHQETQYF.

The gene calls are TRBV27 and TRBJ2-2; TCRdb returns TRBD2, unconfirmable since there is no DNA. Germline V gene sequence: CDR1 MNHEY, CDR2 SMNVEV (reference sequence). The CDR3 loop spans 14 amino acids. The CDR3: CASSLAGGLVELFF.

The J gene is TRBJ2-1, the V gene TRBV12-3 or TRBV12-4; without DNA, the TCRdb call of TRBD1 cannot be checked. The CDR3 totals 13 residues. The CDR3 reads CASSLIHGGEQFF.

The gene calls are TRBV28 and TRBJ1-1; the D call of TRBD1 rests on TCRdb alone, since no DNA is present to check it. The germline CDR1 and CDR2 sequences are MDHEN and SYDVKM. The length of the CDR3 is 14 residues. This CDR3 reads CASTPKGRNTEAFF.

The chain combines TRBV9 with TRBJ2-1. Germline CDR1 reads SGDLS; CDR2 reads YYNGEE. The CDR3 loop spans 12 amino acids. The CDR3 sequence is CASSVGYNEQFF.

This sequence joins TRBV12-3 or TRBV12-4 and TRBJ2-2; the D gene TCRdb calls, TRBD1, cannot be checked with no DNA. The CDR3 consists of 15 residues. This CDR3 is CASSMTGGFTGELFF.

This chain uses TRBV7-2 with TRBJ2-3; there is no DNA to check the TCRdb D call of TRBD2. The CDR3 has 18 residues. Germline V gene lookup returns CDR1 SGHTA and CDR2 FQGNSA. Here the CDR3 reads CASSLGWRGGGHSDTQYF.

This rearrangement joins TRBV5-1 to TRBJ2-2. This CDR3 has 13 amino acids. Per germline, CDR1 SGHRS and CDR2 YFSETQ. The CDR3 loop is CASSLVETGELFF.

This chain connects TRBV20-1 to TRBJ2-7; absent DNA, TCRdb's TRBD1 call cannot be checked. The CDR3 sequence is 14 residues long. Germline V gene data show CDR1 as DFQATT and CDR2 as SNEGSKA (reference sequence). The CDR3 spells CSASRGQGSYEQYF.

CDR3 protein: CASSIGGTSHNEQFF. The chain is built from TRBV19 and TRBJ2-1; the TCRdb call, TRBD1, lacks DNA for checking. There are 15 residues in the CDR3. Germline V lookup: CDR1 LNHDA, CDR2 SQIVND (reference sequence).

The V call is TRBV7-9, the J call TRBJ2-7; the D gene TCRdb calls, TRBD1, cannot be checked with no DNA. The CDR3 extends over 16 amino acids. CDR1 SEHNR and CDR2 FQNEAQ come from the germline V gene (reference sequence). CDR3 residues: CASSPRTGAVTYEQYF.

The CDR3 region is CASSLARLAAGELFF. V gene TRBV5-1 combines with J gene TRBJ2-2; the TCRdb D gene call, TRBD2, has no DNA to confirm it. CDR3 length: 15 residues. Per the germline V gene, CDR1 is SGHRS and CDR2 is YFSETQ. Complete variable domain (other parts from reference TRBV5-1 and TRBJ2-2): KAGVTQTPRYLIKTRGQQVTLSCSPISGHRSVSWYQQTPGQGLQFLFEYFSETQRNKGNFPGRFSGRQFSNSRSEMNVSTLELGDSALYLCASSLARLAAGELFFGEGSRLTVL.

The genes are TRBV10-3 and TRBJ2-2; TCRdb's D call, TRBD1, is unchecked because there is no DNA. The CDR3 loop spans 14 amino acids. Germline loops: CDR1 ENHRY, CDR2 SYGVKD. The CDR3 protein is CAIMRDLNTGELFF.

The chain joins TRBV27 to TRBJ2-5; lacking DNA, the TRBD2 call made by TCRdb goes unchecked. Germline-derived CDR1 and CDR2 are MNHEY and SMNVEV (reference sequence). This CDR3 region has 18 residues. The CDR3: CASSYITSGANRQETQYF.

This chain connects TRBV11-2 to TRBJ2-7; the D call of TRBD1 rests on TCRdb alone, since no DNA is present to check it. CDR3 size: 16 residues. Germline CDR1 is SGHAT and CDR2 is FQNNGV. CDR3 loop: CASSVLTGTDRYEQYF. Full variable domain (remainder filled in from reference TRBV11-2 and TRBJ2-7): EAGVAQSPRYKIIEKRQSVAFWCNPISGHATLYWYQQILGQGPKLLIQFQNNGVVDDSQLPKDRFSAERLKGVDSTLKIQPAKLEDSAVYLCASSVLTGTDRYEQYFGPGTRLTVT.

V usage is TRBV10-3 and J usage is TRBJ1-5; TCRdb indicates TRBD1, and absent DNA this call remains unverified. The germline gives CDR1 ENHRY, CDR2 SYGVKD. There are 14 residues in the CDR3. CDR3 region: CATTAVGGNQPQHF.

CDR3 in amino acids: CASSKSEAYTEAFF. The chain is built from TRBV21-1 and TRBJ1-1. TRBV21-1 is labeled a pseudogene. The CDR3 is made up of 14 amino acids.

The V gene is TRBV29-1, the J gene TRBJ1-2. The CDR3 runs 12 residues. Germline-derived CDR1 and CDR2 are SQVTM and ANQGSEA. The CDR3 loop is CSVEARSYGYTF. The full variable domain, with the rest looked up from reference TRBV29-1 and TRBJ1-2, is SAVISQKPSRDICQRGTSLTIQCQVDSQVTMMFWYRQQPGQSLTLIATANQGSEATYESGFVIDKFPISRPNLTFSTLTVSNMSPEDSSIYLCSVEARSYGYTFGSGTRLTVV.

CDR3 sequence: CASSPLWGLGEQYF. The chain recombines TRBV12-3 or TRBV12-4 with TRBJ2-7; TCRdb lists TRBD1, though no DNA is available to test this call. The CDR3 covers 14 residues.